The clone carrying this T cell receptor beta chain was observed a handful of times. Constant-segment primers served in 5'RACE that generated TCR alpha and TCR beta cDNA libraries bearing sample barcodes and UMIs. Each CDR3 protein gets one entry after TCRdb re-called the 5' RACE reads with MiXCR. The repertoire holds around 400,000 distinct CDR3 sequences, approximately 25% seen once, with 7.5% to 10% in the top ten. These data come from a study of T-cell memory formation after mild COVID-19. Germline-derived CDR1 and CDR2 are SEHNR and FQNEAQ (reference sequence). V shed 0 bases and J shed 9 bases, with 6 bases lying between them. This CDR3 is 12 amino acids long.

The chain is built from TRBV7-9 and TRBJ2-1, with a tentative D call TRBD2 (6 bases). Input material: PBMCs or a T cell subset sorted from them (not recorded which). This clonotype was obtained from an adult woman who had mild COVID-19 (a few samples of this study predate the infection). Cell type and time point are not known. The CDR3 nucleotides are TGTGCCAGCAGCTTAGCGGGGGGTGAGCAGTTCTTC. Translated: CASSLAGGEQFF.